This T cell receptor beta chain stems from a study of blood T cell repertoires in COVID-19. In the study overall: COVID-19 samples from acute and convalescent phases originated in the United States, Italy and Spain. PBMCs, B-cell-depleted T cells, or T cells were the source of the cDNA or gDNA that made up the material.

Per the study methods: For nucleated cells, counts were estimated from reference gene primer amplification. Assay: immunoSEQ multiplex PCR; the TCRdb copy retains only in-frame clones and omits some. That table supplies the V and J calls and clone size; D and trimming were determined from the DNA. The repertoire includes roughly 330,000 clones, around 87% of them detected once, and less than 6% sits in the top ten. Two consecutive negative NP/OP PCR tests, clearance, or resolved symptoms defined Cohort 3 recovery. The count of this clone is one. Germline-derived CDR1 and CDR2 are SGDLS and YYNGEE. This CDR3 region has 13 residues. V dropped 4 bases and J dropped 4 bases, with 11 bases sitting between them.

Specimen: PBMCs or T cells enriched from blood (not recorded which). V and J are TRBV9 and TRBJ1-2; possibly TRBD1 for D (6 bases). The TCR originated in a woman in her 30s who had recovered from COVID-19. CDR3 sequence reads: CASSIDRFYGYTF. In DNA form, the CDR3 reads TGTGCCAGCAGCATCGACAGGTTCTATGGCTACACCTTC.